This T cell receptor (beta chain) was sequenced during a study of T-cell memory formation after mild COVID-19. Study-level points and caveats: Clones shrinking between day 15 and 85 showed a balanced CD4/CD8 split, and those that grew later tilted toward CD4+.

For this clonotype: Its antigen is currently unknown.

A 5'RACE reaction primed in the constant segment made cDNA libraries of TCR alpha and TCR beta, and these carried sample barcodes and UMIs. In TCRdb, the 5' RACE reads were re-called with MiXCR into one record per CDR3 protein. Of over 120,000 distinct CDR3 sequences listed, approximately 25% are singletons. The germline gives CDR1 MNHEY, CDR2 SVGAGI. V shed 6 bases and J 1 base; nucleotides not matched to a gene: 7. The CDR3 runs to 15 residues. The chain links TRBV6-5 to TRBJ2-3; 7 nucleotides match TRBD1. The TCR sequence derives from an adult woman who had mild COVID-19 (a few samples of this study predate the infection). Cell type and time point are not known. The sequencing input was PBMCs or a T cell subset sorted from them (not recorded which). The CDR3 sequence is CASRTTGYGTDTQYF. The CDR3 nucleotides read TGTGCCAGCAGAACGACAGGGTACGGCACAGATACGCAGTATTTT.